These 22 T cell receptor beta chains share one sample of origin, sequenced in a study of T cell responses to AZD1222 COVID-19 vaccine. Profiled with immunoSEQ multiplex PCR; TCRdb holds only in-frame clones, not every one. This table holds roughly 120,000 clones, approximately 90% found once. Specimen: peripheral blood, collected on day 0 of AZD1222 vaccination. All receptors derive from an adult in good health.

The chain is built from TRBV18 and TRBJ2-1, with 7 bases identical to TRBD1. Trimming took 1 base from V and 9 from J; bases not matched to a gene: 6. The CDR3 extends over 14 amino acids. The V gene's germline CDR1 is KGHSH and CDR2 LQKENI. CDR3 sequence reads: CASSPQTGLSEQFF. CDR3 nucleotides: TGTGCCAGCTCACCACAGACAGGGCTAAGTGAGCAGTTCTTC.

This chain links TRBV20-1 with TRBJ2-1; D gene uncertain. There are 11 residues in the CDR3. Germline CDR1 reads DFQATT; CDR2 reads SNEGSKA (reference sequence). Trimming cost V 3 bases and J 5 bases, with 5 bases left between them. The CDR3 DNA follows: TGCAGTGCTAGGGAGAACAATGAGCAGTTCTTC. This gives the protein CSARENNEQFF.

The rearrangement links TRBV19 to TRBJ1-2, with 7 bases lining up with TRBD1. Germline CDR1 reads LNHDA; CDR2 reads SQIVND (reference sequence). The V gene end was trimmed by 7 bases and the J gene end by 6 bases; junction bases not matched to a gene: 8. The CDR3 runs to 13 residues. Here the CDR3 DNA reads TGTGCCAGTACCGCGAGCCAGGGGGATGGCTACACCTTC. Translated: CASTASQGDGYTF. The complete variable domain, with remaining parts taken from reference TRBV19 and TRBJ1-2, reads DGGITQSPKYLFRKEGQNVTLSCEQNLNHDAMYWYRQDPGQGLRLIYYSQIVNDFQKGDIAEGYSVSREKKESFPLTVTSAQKNPTAFYLCASTASQGDGYTFGSGTRLTVV.

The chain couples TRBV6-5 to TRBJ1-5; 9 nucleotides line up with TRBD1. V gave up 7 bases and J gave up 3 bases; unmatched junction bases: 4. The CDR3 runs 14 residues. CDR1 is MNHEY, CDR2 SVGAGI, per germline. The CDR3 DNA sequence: TGTGCCAGCAATGGACAGGGGATCAATCAGCCCCAGCATTTT. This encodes CASNGQGINQPQHF.

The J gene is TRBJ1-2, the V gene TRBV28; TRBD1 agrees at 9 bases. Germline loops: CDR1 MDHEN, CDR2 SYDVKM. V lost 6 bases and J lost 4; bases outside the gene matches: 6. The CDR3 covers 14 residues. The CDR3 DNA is TGTGCCAGCAGGGGACAGGGAGGGGGCTATGGCTACACCTTC. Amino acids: CASRGQGGGYGYTF.

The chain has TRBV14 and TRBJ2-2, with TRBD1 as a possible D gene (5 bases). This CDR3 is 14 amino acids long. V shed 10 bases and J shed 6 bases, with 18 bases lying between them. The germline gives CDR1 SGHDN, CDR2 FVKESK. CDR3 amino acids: CATARGHLSGELFF. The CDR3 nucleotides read TGTGCCACCGCAAGGGGCCACCTATCCGGGGAGCTGTTTTTT. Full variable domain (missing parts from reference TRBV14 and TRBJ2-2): EAGVTQFPSHSVIEKGQTVTLRCDPISGHDNLYWYRRVMGKEIKFLLHFVKESKQDESGMPNNRFLAERTGGTYSTLKVQPAELEDSGVYFCATARGHLSGELFFGEGSRLTVL.

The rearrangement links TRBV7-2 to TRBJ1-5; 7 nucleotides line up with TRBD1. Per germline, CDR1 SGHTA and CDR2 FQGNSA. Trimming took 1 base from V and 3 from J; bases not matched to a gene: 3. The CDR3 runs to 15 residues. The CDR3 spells CASSLGGQHNQPQHF. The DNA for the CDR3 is TGTGCCAGCAGCTTAGGGGGACAGCACAATCAGCCCCAGCATTTT.

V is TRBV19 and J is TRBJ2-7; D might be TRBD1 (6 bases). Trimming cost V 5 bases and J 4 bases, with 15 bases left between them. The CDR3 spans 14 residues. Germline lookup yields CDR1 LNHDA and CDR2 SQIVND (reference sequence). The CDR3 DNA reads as TGTGCCAGTAGTTTATACCGGGACACATACGAGCAGTACTTC. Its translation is CASSLYRDTYEQYF. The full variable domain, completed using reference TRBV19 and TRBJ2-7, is DGGITQSPKYLFRKEGQNVTLSCEQNLNHDAMYWYRQDPGQGLRLIYYSQIVNDFQKGDIAEGYSVSREKKESFPLTVTSAQKNPTAFYLCASSLYRDTYEQYFGPGTRLTVT.

CDR3 loop: CASSWGAGAKVNYGYTF. The CDR3 DNA reads TGTGCCAGCAGTTGGGGGGCAGGGGCCAAGGTGAACTATGGCTACACCTTC. The chain employs TRBV27 and TRBJ1-2; D perhaps matches TRBD1 (6 bases). Germline V lookup: CDR1 MNHEY, CDR2 SMNVEV (reference sequence). V was shortened by 4 bases and J by 2 bases, with 20 bases between the two germline ends. The CDR3 sequence is 17 residues long.

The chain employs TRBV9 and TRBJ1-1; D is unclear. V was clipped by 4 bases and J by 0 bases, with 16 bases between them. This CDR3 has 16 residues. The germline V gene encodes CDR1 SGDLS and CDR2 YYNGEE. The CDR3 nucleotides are TGTGCCAGCAGCCGACTTTTGGAGCTCATGAACACTGAAGCTTTCTTT. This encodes CASSRLLELMNTEAFF.

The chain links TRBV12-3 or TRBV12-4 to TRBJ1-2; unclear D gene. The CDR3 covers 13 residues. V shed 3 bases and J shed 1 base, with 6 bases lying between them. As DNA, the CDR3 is TGTGCCAGCAGTTTTGGATATAACTATGGCTACACCTTC. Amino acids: CASSFGYNYGYTF.

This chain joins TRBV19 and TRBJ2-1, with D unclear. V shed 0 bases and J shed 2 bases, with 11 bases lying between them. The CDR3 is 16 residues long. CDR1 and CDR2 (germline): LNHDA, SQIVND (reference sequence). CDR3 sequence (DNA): TGTGCCAGTAGTATAGAAGGCCGACGGACCTACAATGAGCAGTTCTTC. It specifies CASSIEGRRTYNEQFF.

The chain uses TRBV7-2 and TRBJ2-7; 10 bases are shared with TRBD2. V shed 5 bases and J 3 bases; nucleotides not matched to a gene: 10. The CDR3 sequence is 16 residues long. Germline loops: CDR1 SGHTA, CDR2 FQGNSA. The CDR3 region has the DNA TGTGCCAGCAGCACACGGGGTAGCGGGGGGCTCTACGAGCAGTACTTC. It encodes CASSTRGSGGLYEQYF. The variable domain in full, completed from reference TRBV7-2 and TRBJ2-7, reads GAGVSQSPSNKVTEKGKDVELRCDPISGHTALYWYRQSLGQGLEFLIYFQGNSAPDKSGLPSDRFSAERTGGSVSTLTIQRTQQEDSAVYLCASSTRGSGGLYEQYFGPGTRLTVT.

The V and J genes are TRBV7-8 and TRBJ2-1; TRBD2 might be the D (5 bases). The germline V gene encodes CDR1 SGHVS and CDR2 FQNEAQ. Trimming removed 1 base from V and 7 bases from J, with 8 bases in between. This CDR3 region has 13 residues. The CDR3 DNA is TGTGCCAGCAGCTTAGATCGGAGGAATGAGCAGTTCTTC. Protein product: CASSLDRRNEQFF.

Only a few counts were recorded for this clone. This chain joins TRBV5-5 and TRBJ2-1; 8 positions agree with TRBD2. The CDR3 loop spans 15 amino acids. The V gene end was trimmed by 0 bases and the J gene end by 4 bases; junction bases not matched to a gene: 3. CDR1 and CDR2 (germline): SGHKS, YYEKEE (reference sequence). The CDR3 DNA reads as TGTGCCAGCAGCTTGGAGCGGGGGAGTTACAATGAGCAGTTCTTC. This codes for CASSLERGSYNEQFF.

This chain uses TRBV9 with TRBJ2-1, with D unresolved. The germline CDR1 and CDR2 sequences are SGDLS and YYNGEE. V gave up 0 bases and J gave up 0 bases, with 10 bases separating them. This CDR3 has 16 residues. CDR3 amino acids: CASSVDPASSYNEQFF. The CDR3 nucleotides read TGTGCCAGCAGCGTAGACCCGGCGAGCTCCTACAATGAGCAGTTCTTC.

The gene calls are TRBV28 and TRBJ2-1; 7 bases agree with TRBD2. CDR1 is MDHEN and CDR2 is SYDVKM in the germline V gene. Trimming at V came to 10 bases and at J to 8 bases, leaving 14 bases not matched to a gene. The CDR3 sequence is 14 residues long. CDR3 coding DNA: TGTGCCACTCTAGTGGTGGGAGGGATAGATGAGCAGTTCTTC. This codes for CATLVVGGIDEQFF. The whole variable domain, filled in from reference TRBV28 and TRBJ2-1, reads DVKVTQSSRYLVKRTGEKVFLECVQDMDHENMFWYRQDPGLGLRLIYFSYDVKMKEKGDIPEGYSVSREKKERFSLILESASTNQTSMYLCATLVVGGIDEQFFGPGTRLTVL.

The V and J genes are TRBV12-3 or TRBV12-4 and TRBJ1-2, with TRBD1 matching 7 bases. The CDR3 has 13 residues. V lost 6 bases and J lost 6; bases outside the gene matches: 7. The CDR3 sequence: CASRGQSIDGYTF. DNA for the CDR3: TGTGCCAGCAGGGGACAGTCTATAGATGGCTACACCTTC.

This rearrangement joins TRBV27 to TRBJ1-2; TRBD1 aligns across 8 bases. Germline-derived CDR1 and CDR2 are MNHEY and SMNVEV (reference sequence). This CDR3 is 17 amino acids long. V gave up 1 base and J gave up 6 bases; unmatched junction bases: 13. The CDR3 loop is CASSLWGAGGAVDGYTF. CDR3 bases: TGTGCCAGCAGTTTATGGGGGGCAGGGGGCGCGGTAGATGGCTACACCTTC.

This CDR3 is CASSEATLEAKNIQYF. CDR3 in DNA: TGCGCCAGCAGTGAGGCGACCTTGGAAGCCAAAAACATTCAGTACTTC. The rearrangement uses TRBV10-1 and TRBJ2-4; D is ambiguous. Germline V gene sequence: CDR1 WNHNN, CDR2 SYGVQD (reference sequence). The V gene lost 2 bases and the J gene lost 0 bases, with 11 bases spanning the gap. This CDR3 comprises 16 residues.

Here the CDR3 reads CASSMGHQPQHF. In nucleotides, the CDR3 is TGTGCCAGCTCTATGGGGCACCAGCCCCAGCATTTT. The chain links TRBV2 to TRBJ1-5; perhaps TRBD1 as D (5 bases). Trimming removed 8 bases at V and 7 bases at J, with 12 bases between. The V gene's germline CDR1 is SNHLY and CDR2 FYNNEI. CDR3 length: 12 residues. The full variable domain, its missing parts supplied by reference TRBV2 and TRBJ1-5, is EPEVTQTPSHQVTQMGQEVILRCVPISNHLYFYWYRQILGQKVEFLVSFYNNEISEKSEIFDDQFSVERPDGSNFTLKIRSTKLEDSAMYFCASSMGHQPQHFGDGTRLSIL.

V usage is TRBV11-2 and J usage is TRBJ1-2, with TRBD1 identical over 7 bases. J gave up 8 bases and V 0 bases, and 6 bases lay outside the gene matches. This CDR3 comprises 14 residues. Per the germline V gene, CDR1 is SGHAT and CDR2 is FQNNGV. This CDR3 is CASSLDHRGVGYTF. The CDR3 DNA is TGTGCCAGCAGCTTAGATCACAGGGGAGTGGGCTACACCTTC.